Reported below is one T cell receptor beta chain. Its antigen is unknown. Amplified TCR beta CDR3 regions derived from RNA transcripts. The HTBI primer set served for first-round RT-PCR of the TCR CDR3. TCRdb processed the multiplex PCR reads anew with MiXCR; each CDR3 protein has one entry. The table includes 400,000 to 550,000 distinct CDR3 sequences, about an eighth detected once. The data belong to a study of T cells in Graves' hyperthyroidism and ophthalmopathy. Study background: Peripheral blood was drawn at first diagnosis, prior to all treatment. Regarding the study as a whole: Blood also held most thyroid clonotypes expanded beyond 0.001.

Germline V gene lookup returns CDR1 SQVTM and CDR2 ANQGSEA. The CDR3 totals 12 residues. The V and J ends lost 5 bases and 6 bases respectively, with 11 bases between them. Uncontrolled infections, other autoimmune diseases, pregnancy or lactation led to exclusion of patients. Out of approximately 9.9 ml of fresh peripheral blood came the PBMCs. The sample consisted of blood. The chain recombines TRBV29-1 with TRBJ2-1; D remains ambiguous. The sequence was collected from a young woman with Graves' hyperthyroidism. The CDR3 spells CSVPASSNEQFF. The DNA for the CDR3 is TGCAGCGTTCCGGCTAGTAGCAATGAGCAGTTCTTC.